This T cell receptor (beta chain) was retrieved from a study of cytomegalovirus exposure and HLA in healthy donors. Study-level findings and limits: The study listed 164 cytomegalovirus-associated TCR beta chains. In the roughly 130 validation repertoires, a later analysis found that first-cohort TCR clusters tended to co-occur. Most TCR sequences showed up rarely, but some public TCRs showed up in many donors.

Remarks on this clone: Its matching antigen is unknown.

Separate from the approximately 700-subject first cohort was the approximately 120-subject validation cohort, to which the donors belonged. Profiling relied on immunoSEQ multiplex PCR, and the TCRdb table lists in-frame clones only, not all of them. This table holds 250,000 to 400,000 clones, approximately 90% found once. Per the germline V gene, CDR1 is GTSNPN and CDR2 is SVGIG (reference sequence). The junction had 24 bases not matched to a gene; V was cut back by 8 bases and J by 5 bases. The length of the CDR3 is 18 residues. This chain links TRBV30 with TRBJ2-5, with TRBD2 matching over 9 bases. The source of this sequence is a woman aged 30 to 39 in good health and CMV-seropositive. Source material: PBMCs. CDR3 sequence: CALSRGQREALRGETQYF. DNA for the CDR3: TGTGCCCTTTCTCGAGGCCAGCGGGAGGCCCTTAGAGGGGAGACCCAGTACTTC.